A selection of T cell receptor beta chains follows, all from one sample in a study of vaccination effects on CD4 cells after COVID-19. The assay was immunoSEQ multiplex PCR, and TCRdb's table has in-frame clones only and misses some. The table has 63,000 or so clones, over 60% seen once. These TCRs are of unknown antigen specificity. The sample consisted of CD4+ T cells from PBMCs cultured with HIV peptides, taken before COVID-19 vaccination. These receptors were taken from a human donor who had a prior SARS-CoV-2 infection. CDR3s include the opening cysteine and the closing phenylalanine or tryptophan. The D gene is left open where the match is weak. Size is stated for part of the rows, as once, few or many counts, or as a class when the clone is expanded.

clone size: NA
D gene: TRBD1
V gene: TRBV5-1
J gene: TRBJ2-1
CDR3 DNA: TGCGCCAGCAGCCTCGACAGGGTTTCAGTCAATGAGCAGTTCTTC
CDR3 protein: CASSLDRVSVNEQFF

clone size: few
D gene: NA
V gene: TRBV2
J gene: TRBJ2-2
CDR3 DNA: TGTGCCAGCAGTGGGGAGGCGGGTGTTGGGGAGCTGTTTTTT
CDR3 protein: CASSGEAGVGELFF

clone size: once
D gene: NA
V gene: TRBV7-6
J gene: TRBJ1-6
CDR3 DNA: TGTGCCAGCAGCTTAGAGTGGGGACCTAATTCACCCCTCCACTTT
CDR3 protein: CASSLEWGPNSPLHF

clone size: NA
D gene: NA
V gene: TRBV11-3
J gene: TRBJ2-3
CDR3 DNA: TGTGCCAGCAGCTTAGGGACCGCAGATACGCAGTATTTT
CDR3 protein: CASSLGTADTQYF

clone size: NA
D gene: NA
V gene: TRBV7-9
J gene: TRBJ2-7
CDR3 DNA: TGTGCCAGCAGCCCGACGGAGTCTGCCCTCGGGGAGCAGTACTTC
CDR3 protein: CASSPTESALGEQYF

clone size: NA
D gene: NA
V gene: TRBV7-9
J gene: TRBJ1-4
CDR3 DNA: TGTGCCAGCAGCCATATAATGGGCCGAGGACTGCCATATTATGAAAAACTGTTTTTT
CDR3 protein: CASSHIMGRGLPYYEKLFF

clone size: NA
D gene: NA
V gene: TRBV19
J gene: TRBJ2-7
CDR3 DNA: TGTGCCAGTAGTATAAGTGGAAGGGGGGCCATCTTTGGAGAGCAGTACTTC
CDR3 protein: CASSISGRGAIFGEQYF

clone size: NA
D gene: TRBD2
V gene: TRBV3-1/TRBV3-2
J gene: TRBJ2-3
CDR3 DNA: TGTGCCAGCAGCCAGCGAGGGAGCGGGGGGGGGCTCCGGGCGGATACGCAGTATTTT
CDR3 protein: CASSQRGSGGGLRADTQYF

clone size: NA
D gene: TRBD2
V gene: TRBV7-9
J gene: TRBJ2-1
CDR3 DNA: TGTGCCAGCGAAGGGACTAGCGGGGGTAGGTGGTTCTTC
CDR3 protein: CASEGTSGGRWFF

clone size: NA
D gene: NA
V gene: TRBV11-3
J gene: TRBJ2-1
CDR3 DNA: TGTGCCAGCAAAAAATCCGGAGGGCCTCGGAATGAGCAGTTCTTC
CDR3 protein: CASKKSGGPRNEQFF

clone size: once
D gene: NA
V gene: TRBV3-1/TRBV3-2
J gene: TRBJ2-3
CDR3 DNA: TGTGCCAGCAGCCAGAGTGCAGGTAGGGATACGCAGTATTTT
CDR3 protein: CASSQSAGRDTQYF

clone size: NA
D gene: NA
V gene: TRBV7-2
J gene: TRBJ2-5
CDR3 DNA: TGTGCCAGCAGCTTAGTTGGGGGAGAGACCCAGTACTTC
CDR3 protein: CASSLVGGETQYF

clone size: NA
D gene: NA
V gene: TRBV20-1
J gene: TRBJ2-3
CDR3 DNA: TGCAGTGCTAGTCGACTATTGGGGTATTTT
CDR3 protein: CSASRLLGYF

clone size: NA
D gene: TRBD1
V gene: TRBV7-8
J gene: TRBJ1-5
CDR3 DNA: TGTGCCAGCAGCCGACGCCCCGACAGGGGGCGAACAACTAGCAATCAGCCCCAGCATTTT
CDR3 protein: CASSRRPDRGRTTSNQPQHF

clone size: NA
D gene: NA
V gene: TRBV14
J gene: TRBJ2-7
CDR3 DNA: TGTGCCAGCAGCCAAGAAATCTCCCCAGGCTACTCCTACGAGCAGTACTTC
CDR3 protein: CASSQEISPGYSYEQYF

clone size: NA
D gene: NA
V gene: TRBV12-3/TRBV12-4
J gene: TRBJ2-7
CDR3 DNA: TGTGCCAGCACCTCCCACCGGGGCTACGAGCAGTACTTC
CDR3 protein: CASTSHRGYEQYF

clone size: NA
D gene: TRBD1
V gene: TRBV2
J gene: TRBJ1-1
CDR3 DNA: TGTGCCAGCAGTGGGGGGACAGGGGACACTGAAGCTTTCTTT
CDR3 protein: CASSGGTGDTEAFF

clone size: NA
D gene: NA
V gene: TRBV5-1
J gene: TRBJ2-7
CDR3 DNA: TGCGCCAGCAGCACCTTCGGGGCTGTGGGAGAGCAGTACTTC
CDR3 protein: CASSTFGAVGEQYF

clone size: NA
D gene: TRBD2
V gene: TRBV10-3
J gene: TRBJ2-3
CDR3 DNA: TGTGCCATCGCGGGAGAGTTAACAGATACGCAGTATTTT
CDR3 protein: CAIAGELTDTQYF

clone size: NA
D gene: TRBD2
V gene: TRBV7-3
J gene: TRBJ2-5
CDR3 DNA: TGTGCCAGCAGCGCAGGGACTAGCGTCCAAGAGACCCAGTACTTC
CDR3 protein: CASSAGTSVQETQYF

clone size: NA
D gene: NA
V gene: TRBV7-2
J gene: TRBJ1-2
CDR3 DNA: TGTGCCAGCAGCTCCGGACAGCCCCGGGTCCGCTACACCTTC
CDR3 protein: CASSSGQPRVRYTF

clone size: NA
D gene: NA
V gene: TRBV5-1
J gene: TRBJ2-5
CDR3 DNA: TGCGCCAGCAGCTTAGGACAAGACAGTTCGCTCCAAGAGACCCAGTACTTC
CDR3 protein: CASSLGQDSSLQETQYF

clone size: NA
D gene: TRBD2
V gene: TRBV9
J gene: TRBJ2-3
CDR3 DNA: TGTGCCAGCAGCTTCGGGACTAGCGCCGGGGGGCTTACAGATACGCAGTATTTT
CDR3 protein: CASSFGTSAGGLTDTQYF

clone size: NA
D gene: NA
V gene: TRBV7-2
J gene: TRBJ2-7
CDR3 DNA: TGTGCCAGCAGCTTAGAACGGAACTACGAGCAGTACTTC
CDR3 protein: CASSLERNYEQYF

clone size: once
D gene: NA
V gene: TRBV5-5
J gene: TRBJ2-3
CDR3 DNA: TGTGCCAGCAGCTCCGACCCTAGGCGGAGCACAGATACGCAGTATTTT
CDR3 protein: CASSSDPRRSTDTQYF

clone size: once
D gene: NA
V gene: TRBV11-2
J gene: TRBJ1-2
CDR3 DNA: TGTGCCAGCAGGCTAAGTACAGGATTTAACTATGGCTACACCTTC
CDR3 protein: CASRLSTGFNYGYTF

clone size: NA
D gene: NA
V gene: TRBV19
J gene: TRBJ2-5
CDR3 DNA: TGTGCCAGTAGTATGCAGGTCGGAGAGACCCAGTACTTC
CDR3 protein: CASSMQVGETQYF

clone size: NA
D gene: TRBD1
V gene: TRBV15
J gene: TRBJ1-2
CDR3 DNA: TGTGCCACCAGCAGGGGGGACAGTAACTATGGCTACACCTTC
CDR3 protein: CATSRGDSNYGYTF

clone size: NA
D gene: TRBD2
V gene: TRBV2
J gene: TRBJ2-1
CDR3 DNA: TGTGCCAGTGGACCACTGGCTAGCGGGAGGTATGAGCAGTTCTTC
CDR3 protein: CASGPLASGRYEQFF

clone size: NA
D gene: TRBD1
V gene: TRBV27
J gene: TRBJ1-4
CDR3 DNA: TGTGCCAGCAGTTCGCTCCGGGACAGGGGTTATGAAAAACTGTTTTTT
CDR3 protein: CASSSLRDRGYEKLFF

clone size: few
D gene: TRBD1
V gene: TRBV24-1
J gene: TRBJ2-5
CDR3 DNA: TGTGCCACCAGTGATCGGACAGGTTTCCAAGAGACCCAGTACTTC
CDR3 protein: CATSDRTGFQETQYF

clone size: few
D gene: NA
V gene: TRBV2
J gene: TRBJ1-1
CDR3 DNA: TGTGCCAGCAGTGAATTTGGGAACACTGAAGCTTTCTTT
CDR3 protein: CASSEFGNTEAFF

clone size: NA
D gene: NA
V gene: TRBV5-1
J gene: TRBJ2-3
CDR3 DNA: TGCGCCAGCAGCTTGGTTGGCAGCACAGATACGCAGTATTTT
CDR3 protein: CASSLVGSTDTQYF

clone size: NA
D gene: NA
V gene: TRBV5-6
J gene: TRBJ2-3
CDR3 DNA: TGTGCCAGCAGCTTGGTGTGGGAGATAACAGATACGCAGTATTTT
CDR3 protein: CASSLVWEITDTQYF

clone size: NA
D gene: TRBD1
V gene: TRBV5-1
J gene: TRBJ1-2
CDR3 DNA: TGCGCCAGCAGCGTGACAGGGATCTATGGCTACACCTTC
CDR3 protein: CASSVTGIYGYTF

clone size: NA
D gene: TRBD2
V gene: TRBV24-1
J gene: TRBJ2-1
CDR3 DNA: TGTGCCACCAGTGATTCTGCGGGGGGACGTTATAATGAGCAGTTCTTC
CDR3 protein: CATSDSAGGRYNEQFF

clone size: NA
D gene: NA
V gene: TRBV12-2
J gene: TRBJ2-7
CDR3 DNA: TGTGCAAGTCGCCGTCGAAACCCGCGGTACGAGCAGTACTTC
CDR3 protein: CASRRRNPRYEQYF

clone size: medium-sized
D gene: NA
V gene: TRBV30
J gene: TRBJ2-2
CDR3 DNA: TGTGCCTGTCGACCGGGGTCTAAGAACACCGGGGAGCTGTTTTTT
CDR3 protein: CACRPGSKNTGELFF

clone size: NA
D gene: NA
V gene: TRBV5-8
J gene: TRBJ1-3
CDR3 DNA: TGTGCCAGCAGCTTGGGGACTTACTCCTCTGGAAACACCATATATTTT
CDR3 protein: CASSLGTYSSGNTIYF

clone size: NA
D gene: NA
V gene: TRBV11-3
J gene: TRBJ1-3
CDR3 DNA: TGTGCCAGCAGCCGCACAGTCAACTCTGGAAACACCATATATTTT
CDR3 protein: CASSRTVNSGNTIYF

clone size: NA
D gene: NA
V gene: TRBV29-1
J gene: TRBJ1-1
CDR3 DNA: TGCAGCGTTGTTTATGGGGGGCGAGGTTTGTGGACTGAAGCTTTCTTT
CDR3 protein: CSVVYGGRGLWTEAFF

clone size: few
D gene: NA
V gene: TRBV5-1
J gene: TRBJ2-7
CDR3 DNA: TGCGCCAGCAGCTTGCTTGCTGGTTACGAGCAGTACTTC
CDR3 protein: CASSLLAGYEQYF